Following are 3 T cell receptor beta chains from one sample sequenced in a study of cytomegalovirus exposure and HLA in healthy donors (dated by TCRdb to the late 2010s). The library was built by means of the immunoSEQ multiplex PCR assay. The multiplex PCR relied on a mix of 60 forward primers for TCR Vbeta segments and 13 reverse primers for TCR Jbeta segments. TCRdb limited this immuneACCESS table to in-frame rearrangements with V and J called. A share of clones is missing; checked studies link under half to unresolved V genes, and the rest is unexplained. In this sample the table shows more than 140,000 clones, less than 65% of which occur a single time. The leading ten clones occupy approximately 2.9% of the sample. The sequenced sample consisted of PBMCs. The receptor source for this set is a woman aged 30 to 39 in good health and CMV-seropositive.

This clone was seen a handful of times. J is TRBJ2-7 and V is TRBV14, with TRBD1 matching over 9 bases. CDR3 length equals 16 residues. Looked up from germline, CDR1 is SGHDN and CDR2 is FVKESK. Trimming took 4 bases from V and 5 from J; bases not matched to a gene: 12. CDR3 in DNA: TGTGCCAGCAGCCCACGTTCGTGGACAGGGGTGGACGAGCAGTACTTC. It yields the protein CASSPRSWTGVDEQYF.

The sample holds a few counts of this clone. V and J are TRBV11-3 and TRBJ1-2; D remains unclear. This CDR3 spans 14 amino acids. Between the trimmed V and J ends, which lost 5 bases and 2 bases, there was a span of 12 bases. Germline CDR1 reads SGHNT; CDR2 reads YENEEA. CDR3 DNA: TGTGCCAGCAGCCGGAGCCTCCTAAACTATGGCTACACCTTC. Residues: CASSRSLLNYGYTF.

The CDR3 DNA is TGCAGCGTTCTAAGGGGCCGAGTTAATGAGCAGTTCTTC. Translating gives CSVLRGRVNEQFF. The chain uses TRBV29-1 and TRBJ2-1, with D maybe TRBD1 (5 bases). Germline lookup yields CDR1 SQVTM and CDR2 ANQGSEA. This CDR3 comprises 13 residues. Trimming took 5 bases from V and 7 from J, leaving 15 bases between them.